This T cell receptor (beta chain) was retrieved from a study of T cells in Graves' hyperthyroidism and ophthalmopathy. Study background: Initial diagnosis, before any treatment, was when peripheral blood was collected.

The length of the CDR3 is 15 residues. Germline CDR1 is MNHEY and CDR2 is SMNVEV (reference sequence). Trimming pared 8 bases from V and 2 bases from J, leaving 16 bases between. This clonotype was seen many times. TCR beta CDR3 region amplification was performed from RNA transcripts. A set of HTBI primers served as the primers for a first-round RT-PCR of the TCR CDR3. TCRdb ran MiXCR on the multiplex PCR reads and lists one entry per CDR3 protein. The sample holds approximately 640,000 distinct CDR3 sequences, approximately 15% seen once. The authors took PBMCs from 8 to 10 ml fresh peripheral blood. This TCR was recovered from a man aged 50-60 years with Graves' hyperthyroidism. Material: blood. The rearrangement joins TRBV27 to TRBJ2-1; no clear D. DNA of the CDR3: TGTGCCAGCCGAAAGTGGCGGAGAACCTACAATGAGCAGTTCTTC. Its translation: CASRKWRRTYNEQFF.